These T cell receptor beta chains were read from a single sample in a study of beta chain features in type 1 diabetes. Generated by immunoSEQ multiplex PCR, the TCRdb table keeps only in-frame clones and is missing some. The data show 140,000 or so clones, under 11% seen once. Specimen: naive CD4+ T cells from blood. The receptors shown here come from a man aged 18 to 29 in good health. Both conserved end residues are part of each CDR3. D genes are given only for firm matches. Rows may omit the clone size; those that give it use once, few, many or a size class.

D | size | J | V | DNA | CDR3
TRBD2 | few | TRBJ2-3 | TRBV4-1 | TGCGCCAGCAGCCAAGATGGTGGGCGGGGGGGTGTGGATACGCAGTATTTT | CASSQDGGRGGVDTQYF
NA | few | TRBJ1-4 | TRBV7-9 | TGTGCCAGCAGCCCCGACAGGAGCAATGAAAAACTGTTTTTT | CASSPDRSNEKLFF
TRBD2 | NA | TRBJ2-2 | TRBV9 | TGTGCCAGCAGCTTCACAAAGCGGGGGAGTAACACCGGGGAGCTGTTTTTT | CASSFTKRGSNTGELFF
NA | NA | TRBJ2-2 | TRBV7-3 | TGTGCCAGCAGCAAGAGACAGACCGGGGAGCTGTTTTTT | CASSKRQTGELFF
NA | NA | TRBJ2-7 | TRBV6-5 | TGTGCCAGCAGTTACGGGGCAGACTACGAGCAGTACTTC | CASSYGADYEQYF
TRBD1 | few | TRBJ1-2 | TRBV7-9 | TGTGCCAGCAGCTTAGGGGGGACAGGGTCGAACTATGGCTACACCTTC | CASSLGGTGSNYGYTF
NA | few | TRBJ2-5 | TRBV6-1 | TGTGCCAGCAGTCCTCAAGAGACCCAGTACTTC | CASSPQETQYF
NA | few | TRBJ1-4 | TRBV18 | TGTGCCAGCTCACCAGCGGCCCTTAATGAAAAACTGTTTTTT | CASSPAALNEKLFF
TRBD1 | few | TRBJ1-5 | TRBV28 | TGTGCCAGCAGTCTTTTCCGACAGGGTGGTTTTCAGCCCCAGCATTTT | CASSLFRQGGFQPQHF
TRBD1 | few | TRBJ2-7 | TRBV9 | TGTGCCAGCAGCGTGTCCGGGACAGGGAATTACGAGCAGTACTTC | CASSVSGTGNYEQYF
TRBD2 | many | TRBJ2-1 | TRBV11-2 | TGTGCCAGCAGCCTGGATCACATGGGGGGGGAGCAGTTCTTC | CASSLDHMGGEQFF
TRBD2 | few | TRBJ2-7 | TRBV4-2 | TGTGCCAGCAGCCAAATTCTAGCGGGGGGGCCGGGGTCATACGAGCAGTACTTC | CASSQILAGGPGSYEQYF
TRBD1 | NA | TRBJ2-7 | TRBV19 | TGTGCCAGTAGTATAGTGGGACAGGGGGAAGCCTACGAGCAGTACTTC | CASSIVGQGEAYEQYF
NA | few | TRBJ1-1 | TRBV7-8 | TGTGCCAGCAGCTTAGCTCGAGAACAGGGATTAGCTTTCTTT | CASSLAREQGLAFF
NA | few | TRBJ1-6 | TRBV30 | TGTGCCTGGAGTTTAGGGCAGGGTAACAATTCACCCCTCCACTTT | CAWSLGQGNNSPLHF
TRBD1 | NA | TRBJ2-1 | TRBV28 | TGTGCCAGCAGTTCCAATCTCCAGGGGGCGGACAATGAGCAGTTCTTC | CASSSNLQGADNEQFF
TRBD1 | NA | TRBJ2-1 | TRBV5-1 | TGCGCCAGCAGCCAAGATTGGGGACAGCGTGTCGATGAGCAGTTCTTC | CASSQDWGQRVDEQFF
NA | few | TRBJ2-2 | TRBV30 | TGTGCCTGGAGTGTCCGGACAGTGGGGCCCGGGGAGCTGTTTTTT | CAWSVRTVGPGELFF
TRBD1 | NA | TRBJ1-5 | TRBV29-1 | TGCAGCGGCCGGGACAGGGGGCCTCAGCCCCAGCATTTT | CSGRDRGPQPQHF
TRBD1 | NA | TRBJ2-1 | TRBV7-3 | TGTGCCAGCAGCCCGACAGGGGACGGGTACAATGAGCAGTTCTTC | CASSPTGDGYNEQFF
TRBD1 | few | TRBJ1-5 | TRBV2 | TGTGCCAGCAGGGATATAAAAGGACAGGTGCCCAATCAGCCCCAGCATTTT | CASRDIKGQVPNQPQHF
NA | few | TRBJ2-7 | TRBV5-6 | TGTGCCAGCAGCTCGTCCTACGAGCAGTACTTC | CASSSSYEQYF
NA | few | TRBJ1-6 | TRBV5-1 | TGCGCCAGCTGGACCGGGAACTATAATTCACCCCTCCACTTT | CASWTGNYNSPLHF
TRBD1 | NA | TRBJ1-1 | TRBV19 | TGTGCCAGCCAATCTTTCGACCGGGACAGGGGAACTGAAGCTTTCTTT | CASQSFDRDRGTEAFF
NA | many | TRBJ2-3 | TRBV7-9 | TGTGCCAGCAGCTTAGATCGTCAGGGCACAGATACGCAGTATTTT | CASSLDRQGTDTQYF
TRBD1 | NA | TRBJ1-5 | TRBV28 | TGTGCCAGCAGTTTGGGGGGATCGGGACAGGGTTATCAGCCCCAGCATTTT | CASSLGGSGQGYQPQHF
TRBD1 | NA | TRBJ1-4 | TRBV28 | TGTGCCAGCAGCGGACAGGGAGGTGAAAAACTGTTTTTT | CASSGQGGEKLFF
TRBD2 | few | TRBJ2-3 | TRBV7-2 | TGTGCCAGCAGCTACGTATCTCAGCGGGGGCCTAGCACAGATACGCAGTATTTT | CASSYVSQRGPSTDTQYF
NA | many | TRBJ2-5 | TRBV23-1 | TGCGCCAGCAGTCAATCTGGAGGGTTACAAGAGACCCAGTACTTC | CASSQSGGLQETQYF
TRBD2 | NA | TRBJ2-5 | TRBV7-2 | TGTGCCAGCAGCTTAGTACCCAGCGGGGGGGCCTGGGAGACCCAGTACTTC | CASSLVPSGGAWETQYF
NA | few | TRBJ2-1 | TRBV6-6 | TGTGCCAGCAGATCGCCCTGGGGGGTGGGGTTCTTC | CASRSPWGVGFF
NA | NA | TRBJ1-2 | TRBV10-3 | TGTGCCATCAGTGCAGGGGCCTTTGGCTACACCTTC | CAISAGAFGYTF
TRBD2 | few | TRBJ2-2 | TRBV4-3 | TGCGCCAGCAGCCAAGATCGGCTAGCGGCGAACACCGGGGAGCTGTTTTTT | CASSQDRLAANTGELFF